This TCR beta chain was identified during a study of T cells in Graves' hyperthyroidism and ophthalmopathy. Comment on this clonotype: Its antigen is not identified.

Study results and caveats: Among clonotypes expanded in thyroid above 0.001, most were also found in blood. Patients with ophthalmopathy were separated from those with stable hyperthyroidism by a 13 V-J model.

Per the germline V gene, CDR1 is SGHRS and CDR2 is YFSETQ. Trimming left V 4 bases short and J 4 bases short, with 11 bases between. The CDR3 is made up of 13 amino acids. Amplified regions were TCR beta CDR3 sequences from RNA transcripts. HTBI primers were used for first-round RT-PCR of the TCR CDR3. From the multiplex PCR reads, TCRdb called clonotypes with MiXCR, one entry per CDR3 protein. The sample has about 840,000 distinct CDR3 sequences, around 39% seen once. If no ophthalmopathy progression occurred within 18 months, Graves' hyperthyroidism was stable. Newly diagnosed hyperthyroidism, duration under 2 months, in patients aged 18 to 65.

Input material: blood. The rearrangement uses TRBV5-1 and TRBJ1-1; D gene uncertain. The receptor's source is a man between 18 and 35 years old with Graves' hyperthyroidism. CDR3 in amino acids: CASSPGLSTEAFF. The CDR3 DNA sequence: TGCGCCAGCAGCCCCGGACTGAGCACTGAAGCTTTCTTT.